This T cell receptor (beta chain) was found in a study of identical twins. Overall study results and limits: Beta out-of-frame sequences showed weaker excess twin sharing. Models predicted less out-of-frame TCR alpha sharing in monozygotic twins than was found. High-abundance cord blood beta clonotypes had fewer insertions; memory repertoires showed none. In zero-insertion analyses, partial confounding could arise from invariant MAIT and iNKT cells.

TCRdb processed the 5' RACE reads anew with MiXCR; each CDR3 protein has one entry. The sample includes over 200,000 distinct CDR3 sequences, roughly 10% of them seen just once. For this clonotype: Its antigen is unknown.

Germline CDR1 LGHNT, CDR2 FRNRAP. The CDR3 covers 12 residues. The gene calls are TRBV12-5 and TRBJ2-1, with unresolved D. This clonotype originated in a woman aged 18-29 years in good health. The source material was memory (CD45RO+) T cells sorted from blood. CDR3 DNA sequence: TGTACCTTTTCTGGCGGCTACAATGAGCAGTTCTTC. Protein: CTFSGGYNEQFF.